Only a few counts were recorded for the clone carrying this T cell receptor beta chain. Its antigen is not known. The sample originates from a study of a mutant IDH1 vaccine in newly diagnosed glioma. The V gene lost 2 bases and the J gene lost 1 base, with 17 bases spanning the gap. Germline V gene sequence: CDR1 MNHEY, CDR2 SMNVEV (reference sequence). CDR3 length equals 17 residues. The time point denotes: week 47, end of study. Every vaccine dose comprised 300 ug of mutant IDH1 20-mer peptide plus topical imiquimod. Repertoires were generated with immunoSEQ multiplex PCR, while TCRdb's copy carries only in-frame clones and drops some. The sample has about 56,000 clones; roughly four fifths are singletons. General study results and limits: Immune responses induced by the vaccine were seen in over 80% of patients, spanning multiple MHC alleles.

The rearrangement joins TRBV27 to TRBJ1-1; no clear D. The sample here was PBMCs, taken from a glioma patient whose treatment included an IDH1 peptide vaccine. This receptor was obtained from a woman aged 50 to 60 with glioma. The DNA of the CDR3 is TGTGCCAGCAGTTTAAGCCGACAACTTATCGAGAACACTGAAGCTTTCTTT. It is translated as CASSLSRQLIENTEAFF.